A selection of T cell receptor beta chains follows, all from one sample in a study of human T cells and chemical hapten exposure. TCRdb used MiXCR to reprocess the RACE reads, holding one entry per CDR3 protein. The sample consists of 150,000 to 200,000 distinct CDR3 sequences, under 35% of them appearing once. This specimen consisted of whole blood, obtained in connection with sensitization to the hapten diphenylcyclopropenone (DPC). All receptors come from a woman aged 25 to 39 with alopecia areata. Some clones in this sample may be carry-over from other donors' samples. Each CDR3 is given with its conserved first and last residue.

j_gene	v_gene	CDR3aa
TRBJ1-4	TRBV4-2	CASSPGVGEKLFF
TRBJ1-1	TRBV28	CASRTGGRTEAFF
TRBJ2-7	TRBV2	CASSEQGQGVYEQYF
TRBJ2-5	TRBV25-1	CASSDSRAPSKGETQYF
TRBJ2-5	TRBV2	CASSAPRARAPTQYF
TRBJ1-1	TRBV12-3/TRBV12-4	CASSLDGGKNTEAFF
TRBJ2-5	TRBV11-1	CASSTGGAGETQYF
TRBJ2-3	TRBV20-1	CSASIRTSGSTDTQYF
TRBJ2-7	TRBV20-1	CSASDLDRGTYEQYF
TRBJ1-4	TRBV20-1	CSAPVLGANEKLFF
TRBJ2-1	TRBV4-2	CASSQVMDNEQFF
TRBJ1-5	TRBV12-3/TRBV12-4	CASRGQRGQPQHF
TRBJ2-4	TRBV21-1	CASSKWGSKNIQYF
TRBJ1-5	TRBV3-1	CASSDTGGNQPQHF
TRBJ1-2	TRBV7-9	CASTGTDYGYTF
TRBJ2-1	TRBV15	CATSSADQGARSEQFF
TRBJ2-7	TRBV27	CASRTPGGEQYF
TRBJ1-3	TRBV9	CASSVTGTQSGNTIYF
TRBJ2-2	TRBV6-2/TRBV6-3	CASSYRGTAARELFF
TRBJ1-5	TRBV4-2	CASSQEQGSNQPQHF
TRBJ2-7	TRBV7-8	CASSLRGSSSYEQYF
TRBJ2-7	TRBV9	CASSQTGTLGEQYF
TRBJ2-2	TRBV11-1	CASRDRAGELFF
TRBJ1-4	TRBV10-3	CAISLDRAGEKLFF
TRBJ2-5	TRBV6-5	CASSYSRASGKERETQYF
TRBJ2-3	TRBV2	CASSTDTQYF
TRBJ1-6	TRBV28	CASSFSGNNSPLHF
TRBJ2-7	TRBV4-2	CASSQGRVHEQYF
TRBJ1-2	TRBV28	CASSFPPQTYGYTF
TRBJ2-3	TRBV9	CASTRTGTKADTQYF
TRBJ2-3	TRBV9	CASSRREDTQYF
TRBJ1-1	TRBV29-1	CSVEGWNTEAFF
TRBJ2-7	TRBV7-6	CASSSAGVRTSREYEQYF
TRBJ2-5	TRBV9	CASSVAEAGGYQETQYF
TRBJ1-2	TRBV29-1	CSVEEGSYGYTF
TRBJ2-1	TRBV27	CASSTSGTGVQFF
TRBJ2-2	TRBV20-1	CSARDWSLADNTGELFF
TRBJ1-1	TRBV15	CATSRDLVVTEAFF
TRBJ2-3	TRBV20-1	CSARDARMAGASGTPSTDTQYF
TRBJ1-4	TRBV29-1	CSAYKNEKLFF
TRBJ2-5	TRBV29-1	CSVEDQYF
TRBJ2-3	TRBV30	CAWDRLAGTDTQYF
TRBJ2-3	TRBV5-6	CASSASDTQYF
TRBJ1-2	TRBV5-1	CASSFRTGNYGYTF
TRBJ1-2	TRBV28	CASSPLLRGRGYTF
TRBJ2-1	TRBV9	CASSVVASGGVNEQFF
TRBJ1-1	TRBV20-1	CSAPTVNTEAFF
TRBJ2-6	TRBV20-1	CSASGLAGAVGANVLTF
TRBJ2-3	TRBV29-1	CSVEDPRTSGSTDTQYF
TRBJ2-2	TRBV9	CASSVAQNTGELFF
TRBJ2-6	TRBV5-5	CASSLFGAGANVLTF
TRBJ2-5	TRBV29-1	CSVRQDLTQYF
TRBJ1-2	TRBV27	CASRAGANYGYTF
TRBJ1-1	TRBV20-1	CSATGTGSLGAFF